This T cell receptor beta chain was sequenced in a study of T cells in localized non-small cell lung cancer. General study points: Adjacent lung had a median roughly 50 of the 100 largest tumor clones.

Comments on this clone: What it recognizes is unknown.

Some clones are missing from TCRdb's copy, which holds only in-frame ones; the method was immunoSEQ multiplex PCR. Of 40,000 or so clones listed, around 81% are singletons. This clonotype was obtained from a male donor aged 60 or over with stage II lung adenocarcinoma. The sample was peripheral blood mononuclear cells, taken before any cancer treatment.

The CDR3 is CASSQGGAYGYTF. The CDR3 nucleotides read TGTGCCAGTAGTCAGGGGGGGGCCTATGGCTACACCTTC. The chain is built from TRBV19 and TRBJ1-2, with 7 bases aligning to TRBD1. Germline CDR1 is LNHDA and CDR2 is SQIVND (reference sequence). Trimming cost V 5 bases and J 4 bases; bases outside gene matches: 4. This CDR3 is 13 amino acids long.